Listed below are T cell receptor beta chains from one sample, sequenced in a study of cytotoxic CD8 clonotypes in ibrutinib-treated CLL. Sequencing used immunoSEQ multiplex PCR; TCRdb keeps in-frame clones, though not all of them. The table shows about 50,000 clones, with roughly three fifths occurring only once. The sequences come from PBMCs, collected after 24 months of ibrutinib treatment. The receptors derive from a human donor with chronic lymphocytic leukemia. Each CDR3 is given with its conserved first and last residue. D genes are given only for firm matches. Expanded clones get a size class; other rows say once, few or many, or leave the size out.

v_call: TRBV2
j_call: TRBJ1-1
d_call: .
clone_size: .
cdr3_aa: CASSEARTPPGNTEAFF
cdr3_nt: TGTGCCAGCAGTGAAGCCAGAACCCCCCCGGGGAACACTGAAGCTTTCTTT

v_call: TRBV7-8
j_call: TRBJ1-4
d_call: .
clone_size: few
cdr3_aa: CASSLRGPTNEKLFF
cdr3_nt: TGTGCCAGCAGCCTCCGGGGCCCAACTAATGAAAAACTGTTTTTT

v_call: TRBV15
j_call: TRBJ2-2
d_call: .
clone_size: few
cdr3_aa: CATSKGRPDWGTGELFF
cdr3_nt: TGTGCCACCAGCAAAGGTCGTCCAGACTGGGGCACCGGGGAGCTGTTTTTT

v_call: TRBV12-5
j_call: TRBJ2-3
d_call: .
clone_size: few
cdr3_aa: CASGLGGVNTDTQYF
cdr3_nt: TGTGCTAGTGGTTTGGGCGGGGTAAACACAGATACGCAGTATTTT

v_call: TRBV7-6
j_call: TRBJ2-5
d_call: TRBD1
clone_size: few
cdr3_aa: CASSQTGGSETQYF
cdr3_nt: TGTGCCAGCAGCCAGACAGGGGGCAGCGAGACCCAGTACTTC

v_call: TRBV9
j_call: TRBJ1-2
d_call: .
clone_size: .
cdr3_aa: CASSVAGYGYTF
cdr3_nt: TGTGCCAGCAGCGTAGCTGGCTATGGCTACACCTTC

v_call: TRBV6-1
j_call: TRBJ1-5
d_call: TRBD1
clone_size: few
cdr3_aa: CASSRGQGYQPQHF
cdr3_nt: TGTGCCAGCAGCAGGGGACAGGGTTATCAGCCCCAGCATTTT

v_call: TRBV11-1
j_call: TRBJ2-2
d_call: TRBD2
clone_size: few
cdr3_aa: CASSLRPSGLAGTGELFF
cdr3_nt: TGTGCCAGCAGCTTAAGACCCTCTGGGCTAGCGGGGACCGGGGAGCTGTTTTTT

v_call: TRBV10-3
j_call: TRBJ1-1
d_call: .
clone_size: few
cdr3_aa: CALRQGGGTEAFF
cdr3_nt: TGTGCCCTCCGGCAGGGAGGGGGCACTGAAGCTTTCTTT

v_call: TRBV5-1
j_call: TRBJ1-1
d_call: TRBD1
clone_size: many
cdr3_aa: CASSLGTGSNTEAFF
cdr3_nt: TGCGCCAGCAGCTTAGGGACAGGGTCGAACACTGAAGCTTTCTTT

v_call: TRBV18
j_call: TRBJ1-4
d_call: .
clone_size: .
cdr3_aa: CASSPAGAGSNEKLFF
cdr3_nt: TGTGCCAGCTCACCCGCCGGGGCGGGATCTAATGAAAAACTGTTTTTT

v_call: TRBV5-1
j_call: TRBJ1-6
d_call: .
clone_size: .
cdr3_aa: CASSFTVGYNSPLHF
cdr3_nt: TGCGCCAGCAGCTTTACAGTGGGGTATAATTCACCCCTCCACTTT

v_call: TRBV10-2
j_call: TRBJ2-7
d_call: TRBD1
clone_size: few
cdr3_aa: CASRGQAGEQYF
cdr3_nt: TGCGCCAGCAGGGGACAGGCAGGCGAGCAGTACTTC

v_call: TRBV6-1
j_call: TRBJ1-4
d_call: .
clone_size: .
cdr3_aa: CASLGGGNEKLFF
cdr3_nt: TGTGCCAGCCTGGGGGGAGGGAATGAAAAACTGTTTTTT

v_call: TRBV11-2
j_call: TRBJ1-5
d_call: .
clone_size: .
cdr3_aa: CASSIDLTQPQHF
cdr3_nt: TGTGCCAGCAGCATTGACCTCACCCAGCCCCAGCATTTT

v_call: TRBV2
j_call: TRBJ1-2
d_call: .
clone_size: .
cdr3_aa: CASSAGEFGYTF
cdr3_nt: TGTGCCAGCAGCGCAGGGGAATTTGGCTACACCTTC

v_call: TRBV2
j_call: TRBJ1-6
d_call: TRBD1
clone_size: .
cdr3_aa: CASSEDRGHNSPLHF
cdr3_nt: TGTGCCAGCAGTGAAGACAGGGGCCATAATTCACCCCTCCACTTT

v_call: TRBV7-9
j_call: TRBJ1-2
d_call: .
clone_size: .
cdr3_aa: CASSYTENYGYTF
cdr3_nt: TGTGCCAGCAGCTACACAGAGAATTATGGCTACACCTTC

v_call: TRBV7-9
j_call: TRBJ1-2
d_call: .
clone_size: .
cdr3_aa: CASSLQSGYTF
cdr3_nt: TGTGCCAGCAGCTTGCAATCGGGCTACACCTTC

v_call: TRBV5-4
j_call: TRBJ2-3
d_call: .
clone_size: .
cdr3_aa: CASSVGTDTQYF
cdr3_nt: TGTGCCAGCAGCGTGGGGACAGATACGCAGTATTTT

v_call: TRBV6-1
j_call: TRBJ2-7
d_call: .
clone_size: few
cdr3_aa: CASSTDSSYEQYF
cdr3_nt: TGTGCCAGCAGCACGGACAGTTCCTACGAGCAGTACTTC

v_call: TRBV6-4
j_call: TRBJ2-1
d_call: TRBD1
clone_size: many
cdr3_aa: CASSVRGTYNEQFF
cdr3_nt: TGTGCCAGCAGTGTCAGGGGGACCTACAATGAGCAGTTCTTC

v_call: TRBV19
j_call: TRBJ2-7
d_call: TRBD2
clone_size: .
cdr3_aa: CASSMKGLAGAPPEVEQYF
cdr3_nt: TGTGCCAGTAGTATGAAGGGACTAGCGGGGGCCCCTCCAGAGGTCGAGCAGTACTTC

v_call: TRBV9
j_call: TRBJ1-4
d_call: .
clone_size: few
cdr3_aa: CASSPPGPTNEKLFF
cdr3_nt: TGTGCCAGCAGCCCCCCGGGCCCAACTAATGAAAAACTGTTTTTT

v_call: TRBV1
j_call: TRBJ2-7
d_call: .
clone_size: once
cdr3_aa: CTSSQDLGQGLAYEQYF
cdr3_nt: TGCACCAGCAGCCAAGATCTTGGCCAGGGGCTGGCCTACGAGCAGTACTTC

v_call: TRBV28
j_call: TRBJ1-2
d_call: TRBD1
clone_size: .
cdr3_aa: CASSSPGQAARGYTF
cdr3_nt: TGTGCCAGCAGTTCACCGGGACAGGCCGCCAGAGGCTACACCTTC

v_call: TRBV20-1
j_call: TRBJ1-1
d_call: .
clone_size: .
cdr3_aa: CSARMDTEAFF
cdr3_nt: TGCAGTGCTAGGATGGACACTGAAGCTTTCTTT

v_call: TRBV10-3
j_call: TRBJ2-7
d_call: .
clone_size: .
cdr3_aa: CAISDSGHGASYEQYF
cdr3_nt: TGTGCCATCAGTGACAGTGGTCACGGAGCCTCCTACGAGCAGTACTTC

v_call: TRBV2
j_call: TRBJ2-2
d_call: .
clone_size: .
cdr3_aa: CASSENRATGELFF
cdr3_nt: TGTGCCAGCAGTGAAAACAGGGCCACCGGGGAGCTGTTTTTT

v_call: TRBV18
j_call: TRBJ2-5
d_call: .
clone_size: .
cdr3_aa: CASSPSGIRETQYF
cdr3_nt: TGTGCCAGCTCACCTTCGGGTATACGGGAGACCCAGTACTTC

v_call: TRBV6-5
j_call: TRBJ1-6
d_call: .
clone_size: .
cdr3_aa: CASNLQGSESPLHF
cdr3_nt: TGTGCCAGCAATCTCCAGGGATCCGAATCACCCCTCCACTTT

v_call: TRBV27
j_call: TRBJ1-1
d_call: .
clone_size: .
cdr3_aa: CASSSPPTGPGTEAFF
cdr3_nt: TGTGCCAGCAGTTCCCCCCCTACAGGACCGGGGACTGAAGCTTTCTTT

v_call: TRBV11-2
j_call: TRBJ2-5
d_call: .
clone_size: .
cdr3_aa: CASSSTLGPGETQYF
cdr3_nt: TGTGCCAGCAGCTCCACGCTAGGGCCGGGGGAGACCCAGTACTTC

v_call: TRBV9
j_call: TRBJ2-5
d_call: .
clone_size: .
cdr3_aa: CASSVPMAGQETQYF
cdr3_nt: TGTGCCAGCAGCGTACCCATGGCCGGACAAGAGACCCAGTACTTC

v_call: TRBV11-2
j_call: TRBJ1-6
d_call: .
clone_size: .
cdr3_aa: CASSLMGGGGINSPLHF
cdr3_nt: TGTGCCAGCAGCTTAATGGGAGGGGGGGGTATCAATTCACCCCTCCACTTT

v_call: TRBV15
j_call: TRBJ2-6
d_call: .
clone_size: .
cdr3_aa: CATSRTGSGGANVLTF
cdr3_nt: TGTGCCACCAGCAGGACAGGTTCTGGTGGGGCCAACGTCCTGACTTTC

v_call: TRBV6-6
j_call: TRBJ1-5
d_call: .
clone_size: few
cdr3_aa: CASSSPGQPQHF
cdr3_nt: TGTGCCAGCAGCTCACCAGGGCAGCCCCAGCATTTT

v_call: TRBV10-3
j_call: TRBJ2-5
d_call: TRBD1
clone_size: .
cdr3_aa: CAIRADRGVFETQYF
cdr3_nt: TGTGCCATCAGGGCCGACAGGGGAGTGTTTGAGACCCAGTACTTC

v_call: TRBV20-1
j_call: TRBJ1-5
d_call: .
clone_size: .
cdr3_aa: CSARSGEPQHF
cdr3_nt: TGCAGTGCTCGGAGTGGAGAGCCCCAGCATTTT

v_call: TRBV12-2
j_call: TRBJ2-7
d_call: .
clone_size: .
cdr3_aa: CASRLDACRGLYEQYF
cdr3_nt: TGTGCAAGTCGCTTGGACGCCTGCAGGGGGCTTTACGAGCAGTACTTC

v_call: TRBV6-5
j_call: TRBJ2-3
d_call: .
clone_size: few
cdr3_aa: CASSYTNTDTQYF
cdr3_nt: TGTGCCAGCAGTTACACTAACACAGATACGCAGTATTTT

v_call: TRBV5-1
j_call: TRBJ2-1
d_call: .
clone_size: .
cdr3_aa: CASSPGGFSNEQFF
cdr3_nt: TGCGCCAGCAGCCCGGGGGGCTTTAGCAATGAGCAGTTCTTC

v_call: TRBV7-8
j_call: TRBJ2-1
d_call: TRBD2
clone_size: .
cdr3_aa: CASSSQRGVNEQFF
cdr3_nt: TGTGCCAGCAGCTCACAGCGGGGGGTCAATGAGCAGTTCTTC

v_call: TRBV4-2
j_call: TRBJ2-3
d_call: .
clone_size: many
cdr3_aa: CASSQGSGRDTQYF
cdr3_nt: TGTGCCAGCAGCCAAGGGTCAGGGAGAGATACGCAGTATTTT

v_call: TRBV7-7
j_call: TRBJ2-1
d_call: .
clone_size: .
cdr3_aa: CASSLGSPSYNEQFF
cdr3_nt: TGTGCTAGCAGCTTGGGGAGCCCCTCCTACAATGAGCAGTTCTTC